The 20 T cell receptor beta chains reported below all come from one sample, sequenced in a study of cytomegalovirus exposure and HLA in healthy donors. 60 Vbeta and 13 Jbeta primers were used in PCR. The data were produced by immunoSEQ multiplex PCR, yet TCRdb's version contains in-frame clones alone and is incomplete. The sample holds under 200,000 clones, 65% to 85% seen once. The sample was PBMCs. These receptors were obtained from a middle-aged woman in good health and CMV-seropositive.

Concerning this clone: At one end, the junction sequence differs from germline, possibly due to a read error. This chain connects TRBV7-9 to TRBJ1-2, with D possibly matching TRBD1 (6 bases). Germline values: CDR1 SEHNR, CDR2 FQNEAQ (reference sequence). The CDR3 spans 16 residues. The CDR3 coding sequence is TGTTCCAGCAGCTTAGAAGTCCAGGGGCCGCACTATGGCTACACCTTC. This encodes CSSSLEVQGPHYGYTF. The full variable domain, its missing parts supplied by reference TRBV7-9 and TRBJ1-2, is DTGVSQNPRHKITKRGQNVTFRCDPISEHNRLYWYRQTLGQGPEFLTYFQNEAQLEKSRLLSDRFSAERPKGSFSTLEIQRTEQGDSAMYLCSSSLEVQGPHYGYTFGSGTRLTVV.

The chain joins TRBV5-1 to TRBJ2-1; 8 positions match TRBD1. V trimming: 0 bases; J trimming: 4 bases; junction bases outside the gene matches: 6. CDR3 size: 16 residues. Looked up from germline, CDR1 is SGHRS and CDR2 is YFSETQ. The CDR3 sequence: CASSLGDRLFYNEQFF. DNA of the CDR3: TGCGCCAGCAGCTTGGGGGACAGGCTTTTTTACAATGAGCAGTTCTTC. Based on the CDR3 plus reference TRBV5-1 and TRBJ2-1, the full variable domain is KAGVTQTPRYLIKTRGQQVTLSCSPISGHRSVSWYQQTPGQGLQFLFEYFSETQRNKGNFPGRFSGRQFSNSRSEMNVSTLELGDSALYLCASSLGDRLFYNEQFFGPGTRLTVL.

The chain carries TRBV5-1 and TRBJ1-1, with unresolved D. Germline V gives CDR1 SGHRS, CDR2 YFSETQ. The V end was cut by 3 bases, the J end by 0 bases, with 21 bases between. The CDR3 loop spans 18 amino acids. DNA of the CDR3: TGCGCCAGCAGCTCGCCCAAGGACTCGAACTGGGTGAACACTGAAGCTTTCTTT. Translated, it gives CASSSPKDSNWVNTEAFF. Combining the CDR3 with reference TRBV5-1 and TRBJ1-1 gives the whole variable domain KAGVTQTPRYLIKTRGQQVTLSCSPISGHRSVSWYQQTPGQGLQFLFEYFSETQRNKGNFPGRFSGRQFSNSRSEMNVSTLELGDSALYLCASSSPKDSNWVNTEAFFGQGTRLTVV.

The chain joins TRBV5-4 to TRBJ1-5; tentatively, D is TRBD1 (6 bases). V dropped 5 bases and J dropped 0 bases, with 9 bases sitting between them. This CDR3 is built from 14 residues. Germline-derived CDR1 and CDR2 are SGHNT and YYREEE (reference sequence). For the CDR3, the DNA is TGTGCCAGCAGGGACAGAGATAGCAATCAGCCCCAGCATTTT. Translating it yields CASRDRDSNQPQHF.

J is TRBJ2-7 and V is TRBV30; possible D gene TRBD2, 6 bases. CDR3 length: 13 residues. The V end lost 3 bases, the J end lost 6 bases, and 15 bases lay between the germline ends. Germline lookup yields CDR1 GTSNPN and CDR2 SVGIG (reference sequence). The CDR3 here is CAWSQRRAREQYF. CDR3 nucleotides: TGTGCCTGGAGCCAGCGGAGGGCCCGCGAGCAGTACTTC.

This clone was seen more than once but under ten times. The J gene is TRBJ2-7, the V gene TRBV7-7; a possible D gene is TRBD1 (5 bases). In germline, CDR1 is SSHAT, CDR2 FNYEAQ (reference sequence). Trimming took 1 base from V and 3 from J, leaving 19 bases between them. CDR3 length: 17 amino acids. DNA of the CDR3: TGTGCCAGCAGCTTAGTAGGGGCTAGGAGAAGGGGCTACGAGCAGTACTTC. Amino acids: CASSLVGARRRGYEQYF. The variable domain in full, with the rest retrieved from reference TRBV7-7 and TRBJ2-7, is GAGVSQSPRYKVTKRGQDVTLRCDPISSHATLYWYQQALGQGPEFLTYFNYEAQPDKSGLPSDRFSAERPEGSISTLTIQRTEQRDSAMYRCASSLVGARRRGYEQYFGPGTRLTVT.

V and J are TRBV30 and TRBJ2-7; D gene unclear. There are 15 residues in the CDR3. V dropped 1 base and J dropped 0 bases, with 13 bases sitting between them. The germline V gene encodes CDR1 GTSNPN and CDR2 SVGIG (reference sequence). CDR3 bases: TGTGCCTGGAGTGGCCATGGAGCCGTCTCCTACGAGCAGTACTTC. Protein: CAWSGHGAVSYEQYF.

The chain combines TRBV6-5 with TRBJ2-7, with TRBD2 matching over 10 bases. This CDR3 spans 16 amino acids. The J segment lost 0 bases and the V segment lost 0 bases, leaving 2 bases of the junction unmatched. Germline loops: CDR1 MNHEY, CDR2 SVGAGI. The CDR3 DNA sequence: TGTGCCAGCAGTTACTCCCTAGCGGGGGACTCCTACGAGCAGTACTTC. Translated: CASSYSLAGDSYEQYF.

The chain couples TRBV5-1 to TRBJ2-3, with 8 bases aligning to TRBD2. CDR3 length: 15 residues. The V segment lost 4 bases and the J segment 5 bases; nucleotides outside the gene matches: 9. Germline assignment: CDR1 SGHRS and CDR2 YFSETQ. CDR3 DNA: TGCGCCAGCAGCAACATCGGGGGGGCGGGAGATACGCAGTATTTT. Translated, it gives CASSNIGGAGDTQYF.

The J gene is TRBJ2-5, the V gene TRBV30; 12 bases line up with TRBD2. Gene TRBJ2-7 matches the end of the DNA better, so the J call may be wrong. Germline V gives CDR1 GTSNPN, CDR2 SVGIG (reference sequence). The length of the CDR3 is 13 residues. Written as DNA, the CDR3 is TGTGCCTCGACTAGCGGGAGCTCCTACGAGCAGTACTTC. Protein sequence: CASTSGSSYEQYF.

V is TRBV5-1 and J is TRBJ2-3; 9 nucleotides line up with TRBD2. V shed 3 bases, J shed 1 base, and the junction held 9 bases outside the gene matches. Germline CDR1 reads SGHRS; CDR2 reads YFSETQ. The length of the CDR3 is 17 residues. CDR3 coding DNA: TGCGCCAGCAGCTCGGGCGGGGGGGGTGGAGGCACAGATACGCAGTATTTT. Translation gives CASSSGGGGGGTDTQYF.

The chain combines TRBV4-1 with TRBJ2-3; D is perhaps TRBD2 (6 bases). V lost 4 bases to trimming and J lost 3 bases, with 8 bases between them. This CDR3 is 13 amino acids long. The germline V gene encodes CDR1 MGHRA and CDR2 YSYEKL. The CDR3 bases are TGCGCCAGCAGCCGGGAGGAAACAGATACGCAGTATTTT. Amino acid sequence: CASSREETDTQYF.

The gene calls are TRBV7-2 and TRBJ2-7; the match to TRBD2 covers 9 bases. Germline CDR1 reads SGHTA; CDR2 reads FQGNSA. J was trimmed by 3 bases and V by 1 base; bases with no gene match: 4. CDR3 length: 15 residues. The DNA for the CDR3 is TGTGCCAGCAGCTTAGGGGCTAGCGGGATCTACGAGCAGTACTTC. Its protein product is CASSLGASGIYEQYF.

This sequence joins TRBV7-2 and TRBJ2-5; 9 bases are a match to TRBD1. The CDR3 consists of 13 residues. J lost 4 bases, V lost 6 bases, and 3 bases had no gene match. Germline-derived CDR1 and CDR2 are SGHTA and FQGNSA. For the CDR3, the DNA is TGTGCCAGCAGACAGGGGGCTACAGAGACCCAGTACTTC. Protein: CASRQGATETQYF.

This clone came up once. The V gene is TRBV2, the J gene TRBJ2-7, with D tentatively TRBD2 (6 bases). The germline V gene encodes CDR1 SNHLY and CDR2 FYNNEI. V was cut by 6 bases and J by 0 bases, with 12 bases left in between. The CDR3 is made up of 14 amino acids. The CDR3 reads CASRTFGSSYEQYF. The CDR3 DNA follows: TGTGCCAGCAGGACTTTCGGGAGCTCCTACGAGCAGTACTTC.

This clone has more than one count but fewer than ten. This rearrangement joins TRBV6-5 to TRBJ1-1, with 7 positions matching TRBD1. CDR3 length: 15 residues. The V and J ends lost 0 bases and 7 bases, in that order; junction bases with no gene match: 8. Germline-derived CDR1 and CDR2 are MNHEY and SVGAGI. In DNA form, the CDR3 reads TGTGCCAGCAGTTACTCGATAGGGGGCGCGGTTGAAGCTTTCTTT. This codes for CASSYSIGGAVEAFF.

The chain recombines TRBV19 with TRBJ2-7, with D possibly being TRBD1 (8 bases). The CDR3 extends over 16 amino acids. Germline V gene sequence: CDR1 LNHDA, CDR2 SQIVND (reference sequence). Trimming shortened V by 5 bases and J by 7 bases, and 24 bases separated the two germline ends. CDR3 loop: CASSAGGQGALKEQYF. The DNA for the CDR3 is TGTGCCAGTAGTGCCGGGGGGCAGGGGGCATTAAAGGAGCAGTACTTC.

Remarks on this clone: One junction end does not reproduce the germline sequence, and a read error may be involved. The sample contains more than one DNA sequence encoding this CDR3. The gene calls are TRBV6-5 and TRBJ1-3; 7 bases align to TRBD1. Germline CDR1 is MNHEY and CDR2 is SVGAGI. This CDR3 contains 16 residues. CDR3 sequence reads: CASSSDDRVYGNTIYF. DNA for the CDR3: TGTGCCAGCAGTTCCGATGACAGGGTCTATGGAAACACCATATATTTC.

The chain joins TRBV9 to TRBJ1-5; the match to TRBD1 covers 7 bases. With V trimmed by 0 bases and J by 11 bases, 5 bases remained unmatched. Germline-derived CDR1 and CDR2 are SGDLS and YYNGEE. The CDR3 runs to 13 residues. The CDR3 is CASSVAEQGTQHF. The CDR3 nucleotides read TGTGCCAGCAGCGTAGCGGAACAGGGGACCCAGCATTTT.

This sequence joins TRBV29-1 and TRBJ1-2, with TRBD1 matching over 11 bases. Germline values: CDR1 SQVTM, CDR2 ANQGSEA. CDR3 length equals 14 residues. J lost 5 bases, V lost 7 bases, and 9 bases had no gene match. CDR3 DNA: TGCAGCGCCCTGCCCGGGACAGGGGGATATGGCTACACCTTC. Residues: CSALPGTGGYGYTF.